One sample yielded the 14 T cell receptor beta chains listed below, sequenced in a study of T cell changes during pregnancy in multiple sclerosis. Data came from immunoSEQ multiplex PCR; TCRdb stores just in-frame clones and leaves some out. The sample carries some 46,000 clones, around nine tenths recorded once. The specimen was CD4+ T cells from peripheral blood mononuclear cells, collected after pregnancy. The receptors were gathered from a female donor with multiple sclerosis, enrolled in a pregnancy study.

V usage is TRBV5-1 and J usage is TRBJ2-7; D possibly corresponds to TRBD2 (6 bases). Between the trimmed V and J ends, which lost 0 bases and 3 bases, there was a span of 10 bases. Germline loops: CDR1 SGHRS, CDR2 YFSETQ. CDR3 length: 14 residues. CDR3 region: CASSLGGLYYEQYF. CDR3 DNA: TGCGCCAGCAGCTTGGGGGGACTCTACTACGAGCAGTACTTC.

The gene calls are TRBV10-2 and TRBJ2-1; the match to TRBD2 covers 12 bases. From germline, CDR1 is WSHSY and CDR2 SAAADI. With 4 bases clipped from V and 6 bases from J, the junction kept 1 base outside the gene matches. The CDR3 is 14 residues long. CDR3 coding DNA: TGCGCCAGCAGTGCTAGCGGGAGGGGCAATGAGCAGTTCTTC. This translates into CASSASGRGNEQFF.

The chain carries TRBV27 and TRBJ2-7, with D perhaps matching TRBD2 (6 bases). V lost 5 bases, J lost 0 bases, and 14 bases lay in between. The CDR3 totals 15 residues. Germline assignment: CDR1 MNHEY and CDR2 SMNVEV (reference sequence). CDR3 sequence (DNA): TGTGCCAGCAGTCGCGGTGGAGGGAACTCCTACGAGCAGTACTTC. The encoded protein is CASSRGGGNSYEQYF.

V is TRBV19 and J is TRBJ2-5; tentative D call: TRBD2 (5 bases). The germline gives CDR1 LNHDA, CDR2 SQIVND (reference sequence). V lost 4 bases and J lost 3, with 12 bases in between. This CDR3 has 14 residues. The CDR3 DNA reads as TGTGCCAGTAGTACGCCCGGGAACGAAGAGACCCAGTACTTC. Protein: CASSTPGNEETQYF.

The chain employs TRBV7-9 and TRBJ2-7; 9 bases align to TRBD1. This CDR3 spans 15 amino acids. Trimming at V came to 5 bases and at J to 5 bases, leaving 10 bases not matched to a gene. CDR1 is SEHNR and CDR2 is FQNEAQ in the germline V gene (reference sequence). CDR3 loop: CASSPRTGDVHEQYF. In DNA form, the CDR3 reads TGTGCCAGCAGCCCCCGGACAGGGGATGTCCACGAGCAGTACTTC.

This chain connects TRBV29-1 to TRBJ2-5; the match to TRBD1 covers 11 bases. Per the germline V gene, CDR1 is SQVTM and CDR2 is ANQGSEA. The CDR3 length is 16 residues. Losses at the gene ends were 5 bases for V and 5 bases for J; bases not matched to a gene: 13. The DNA for the CDR3 is TGCAGCGTTTCTTCCTCCGGGACAGGGGGAAGGGAGACCCAGTACTTC. Encoded protein: CSVSSSGTGGRETQYF.

The J gene is TRBJ2-4, the V gene TRBV11-2; D is possibly TRBD2 (6 bases). The CDR3 contains 15 residues. Germline CDR1 reads SGHAT; CDR2 reads FQNNGV. Trimming removed 4 bases at V and 4 bases at J, with 14 bases between. The CDR3 sequence is CASSSISGRKNIQYF. CDR3 DNA: TGTGCCAGCAGCTCCATTAGCGGCAGAAAAAACATTCAGTACTTC.

The chain employs TRBV7-6 and TRBJ2-3, with 7 bases matching TRBD2. Germline V CDR1 and CDR2: SGHVS, FNYEAQ. The CDR3 extends over 15 amino acids. The J segment lost 4 bases and the V segment lost 0 bases, leaving 4 bases of the junction unmatched. The CDR3 loop reads CASSLAAGVADTQYF. Here the CDR3 DNA reads TGTGCCAGCAGCTTAGCTGCGGGAGTGGCAGATACGCAGTATTTT.

CDR3 in amino acids: CASSLSGRVTDTQYF. The DNA for the CDR3 is TGTGCCAGCAGCTTAAGTGGGAGGGTAACAGATACGCAGTATTTT. The chain joins TRBV7-3 to TRBJ2-3, with TRBD2 matching over 7 bases. This CDR3 spans 15 amino acids. Germline values: CDR1 SGHTA, CDR2 FQGTGA. V was clipped by 1 base and J by 3 bases; unmatched bases: 4.

The rearrangement uses TRBV7-8 and TRBJ2-3, with 10 bases fitting TRBD2. Germline CDR1 is SGHVS and CDR2 is FQNEAQ. V was clipped by 3 bases and J by 8 bases; unmatched bases: 2. The CDR3 covers 13 residues. The CDR3 is CASSFVAGGTQYF. Written as DNA, the CDR3 is TGTGCCAGCAGCTTTGTAGCGGGAGGTACGCAGTATTTT. Using reference TRBV7-8 and TRBJ2-3 for the parts outside the CDR3, the full variable domain is GAGVSQSPRYKVAKRGQDVALRCDPISGHVSLFWYQQALGQGPEFLTYFQNEAQLDKSGLPSDRFFAERPEGSVSTLKIQRTQQEDSAVYLCASSFVAGGTQYFGPGTRLTVL.

The genes are TRBV19 and TRBJ2-1, with 7 bases that match TRBD1. The CDR3 extends over 16 amino acids. Germline CDR1 LNHDA, CDR2 SQIVND (reference sequence). With 5 bases clipped from V and 4 bases from J, the junction kept 11 bases outside the gene matches. The CDR3 spells CASSVRQGQDYNEQFF. The CDR3 DNA reads as TGTGCCAGTAGTGTCCGACAGGGCCAAGATTACAATGAGCAGTTCTTC.

The chain recombines TRBV7-8 with TRBJ2-7, with D tentatively TRBD1 (5 bases). V dropped 5 bases and J dropped 6 bases, with 14 bases sitting between them. CDR3 length equals 13 residues. CDR1 is SGHVS and CDR2 is FQNEAQ in the germline V gene. CDR3 in amino acids: CASSPDSIGEQYF. The CDR3 region has the DNA TGTGCCAGCAGCCCCGACAGTATCGGCGAGCAGTACTTC.

This sequence joins TRBV11-2 and TRBJ2-7, with D tentatively TRBD2 (6 bases). Germline V gene data show CDR1 as SGHAT and CDR2 as FQNNGV. Trimming shortened V by 1 base and J by 4 bases, and 11 bases separated the two germline ends. The CDR3 has 14 residues. CDR3 DNA: TGTGCCAGCAGCTTAGTGTCGGGGGTATACGAGCAGTACTTC. Encoded protein: CASSLVSGVYEQYF.

The genes are TRBV7-9 and TRBJ2-3; D might be TRBD2 (5 bases). This CDR3 spans 13 amino acids. The V and J ends lost 5 bases and 4 bases respectively, with 10 bases between them. From germline, CDR1 is SEHNR and CDR2 FQNEAQ (reference sequence). CDR3 in DNA: TGTGCCAGCAGCGGTAGAGGGTCAGATACGCAGTATTTT. Amino acid sequence: CASSGRGSDTQYF.